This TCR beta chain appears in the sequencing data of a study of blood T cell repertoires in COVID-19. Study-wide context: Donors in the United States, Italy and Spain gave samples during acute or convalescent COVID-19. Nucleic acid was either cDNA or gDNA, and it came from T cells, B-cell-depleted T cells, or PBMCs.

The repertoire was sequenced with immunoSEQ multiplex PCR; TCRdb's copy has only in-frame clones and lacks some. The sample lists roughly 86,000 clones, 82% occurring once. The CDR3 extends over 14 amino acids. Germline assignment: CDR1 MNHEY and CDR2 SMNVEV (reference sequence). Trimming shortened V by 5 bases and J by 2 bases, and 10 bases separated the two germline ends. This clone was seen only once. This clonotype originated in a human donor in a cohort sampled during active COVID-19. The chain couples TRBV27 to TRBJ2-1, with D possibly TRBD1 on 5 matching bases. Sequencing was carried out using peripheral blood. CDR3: CASSPRGTYNEQFF. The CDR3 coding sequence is TGTGCCAGCAGTCCAAGGGGAACCTACAATGAGCAGTTCTTC.